Included here is one T cell receptor beta chain sequence, with context. The antigen is not known. Given a much more abundant clone one base away, this may be a read error. RNA served as the template for amplifying TCR beta CDR3 regions. Amplification began with first-round RT-PCR using HTBI primers, then second-round multiplex PCR was performed. TCRdb redid the calling of the multiplex PCR reads with MiXCR, one entry per CDR3 protein. This table holds roughly 1.1 million distinct CDR3 sequences, about 38% found once. Clinical symptoms, serum thyroxine, TRAb, thyroid ultrasound and orbital computed tomography determined diagnosis. Trimming took off 4 bases at V and 6 bases at J, with 19 bases between the two ends. This CDR3 region has 15 residues. Germline V lookup: CDR1 SGHRS, CDR2 YFSETQ. The data were obtained in a study of Graves' ophthalmopathy and Graves' hyperthyroidism. Study observations and caveats: Ophthalmopathy versus stable hyperthyroidism: 13-signature model gave less than 90% sensitivity, 81.08% specificity. Most thyroid-expanded clonotypes exceeding 0.001 frequency were also found in blood.

The J gene is TRBJ1-2, the V gene TRBV5-1, with D perhaps matching TRBD1 (5 bases). Sequencing was performed on peripheral blood or thyroid tissue (not recorded which). The sequence was obtained from an adult man with Graves' hyperthyroidism. The CDR3 is CASSLGPDSAHGYTF. DNA for the CDR3: TGCGCCAGCAGCCTAGGCCCCGACAGTGCTCATGGCTACACCTTC. The full variable domain, with the rest looked up from reference TRBV5-1 and TRBJ1-2, is KAGVTQTPRYLIKTRGQQVTLSCSPISGHRSVSWYQQTPGQGLQFLFEYFSETQRNKGNFPGRFSGRQFSNSRSEMNVSTLELGDSALYLCASSLGPDSAHGYTFGSGTRLTVV.